The 18 T cell receptor beta chains given below trace back to one sample, sequenced in a study of blood T cell repertoires in COVID-19. Profiled with immunoSEQ multiplex PCR; TCRdb holds only in-frame clones, not every one. The data show about 48,000 clones, about nine tenths seen once. Sequencing was carried out using peripheral blood. The receptors here all came from a man aged 65 to 79 with acute or convalescent COVID-19.

J is TRBJ1-1 and V is TRBV5-6, with 7 positions matching TRBD1. The CDR3 has 15 residues. Germline V lookup: CDR1 SGHDT, CDR2 YYEEEE. V was pared by 3 bases and J by 0 bases, with 5 bases of the junction left unmatched. In DNA, the CDR3 is TGTGCCAGCAGCTCGCTGGGACAGATGAACACTGAAGCTTTCTTT. Translation gives CASSSLGQMNTEAFF.

The chain employs TRBV6-6 and TRBJ1-1, with 10 bases fitting TRBD1. Per germline, CDR1 MNHNY and CDR2 SVGAGI (reference sequence). V dropped 4 bases and J dropped 12; count of bases not matched to a gene: 11. The CDR3 runs 14 residues. CDR3 amino acids: CASSSRGTGEGSFF. CDR3 DNA sequence: TGTGCCAGCAGTTCCCGGGGGACAGGGGAGGGATCTTTCTTT.

V is TRBV16 and J is TRBJ1-6; no firm D call. The CDR3 length is 15 residues. Trimming stripped 4 bases from V and 7 bases from J, with 14 bases between. CDR1 and CDR2 from the germline V gene are KGHSY and FQNENV. CDR3 in DNA: TGTGCCAGCAGCCCTAATCTGATGAGCAATTCACCCCTCCACTTT. It encodes CASSPNLMSNSPLHF.

J is TRBJ2-7 and V is TRBV28; tentative D call: TRBD1 (6 bases). Trimming removed 6 bases from V and 6 bases from J, with 15 bases in between. The germline CDR1 and CDR2 sequences are MDHEN and SYDVKM. The CDR3 has 13 amino acids. CDR3: CASSRFRGSEQYF. The CDR3 DNA follows: TGTGCCAGCAGCCGATTTAGGGGGAGCGAGCAGTACTTC.

This clone was recorded only once. The chain links TRBV19 to TRBJ2-7; D possibly corresponds to TRBD1 (5 bases). V was pared by 3 bases and J by 0 bases, with 9 bases between. The CDR3 has 14 amino acids. Per germline, CDR1 LNHDA and CDR2 SQIVND (reference sequence). CDR3 residues: CASSIGHLSYEQYF. CDR3 bases: TGTGCCAGTAGTATCGGACACCTCTCCTACGAGCAGTACTTC.

CDR3 nucleotide sequence: TGTGCCAGCAGTCCCAGGGACAGGGAGGGCACTGAAGCTTTCTTT. Translating gives CASSPRDREGTEAFF. The rearrangement uses TRBV2 and TRBJ1-1, with 9 nucleotides matching TRBD1. The CDR3 has 15 residues. Germline lookup yields CDR1 SNHLY and CDR2 FYNNEI. The V gene end was trimmed by 5 bases and the J gene end by 4 bases; junction bases not matched to a gene: 8.

The chain employs TRBV9 and TRBJ1-1; no firm D call. The length of the CDR3 is 14 residues. V was cut by 0 bases and J by 3 bases, with 9 bases left in between. The V gene's germline CDR1 is SGDLS and CDR2 YYNGEE. The CDR3 DNA follows: TGTGCCAGCAGCGTAGGTCAGGAAGACACTGAAGCTTTCTTT. Amino acids: CASSVGQEDTEAFF.

This clone has more than one count but fewer than ten. This chain connects TRBV28 to TRBJ1-5; 9 positions agree with TRBD1. CDR1 is MDHEN, CDR2 SYDVKM, per germline. V lost 8 bases and J lost 7; bases outside the gene matches: 3. There are 12 residues in the CDR3. Here the CDR3 reads CASRQGVQPQHF. As DNA, the CDR3 is TGTGCCAGCCGACAGGGGGTCCAGCCCCAGCATTTT.

V is TRBV24-1 and J is TRBJ2-1; 11 positions agree with TRBD1. The CDR3 spans 17 residues. CDR1 and CDR2 (germline): KGHDR, SFDVKD. V was pared by 2 bases and J by 1 base, with 3 bases of the junction left unmatched. The CDR3 sequence: CATSDSGTGGSYNEQFF. The DNA of the CDR3 is TGTGCCACCAGTGATTCCGGGACAGGGGGATCCTACAATGAGCAGTTCTTC.

The chain combines TRBV19 with TRBJ2-5, with TRBD2 identical over 14 bases. The CDR3 spans 20 residues. Trimming removed 1 base from V and 5 bases from J; junction bases left unmatched: 15. Germline CDR1 LNHDA, CDR2 SQIVND (reference sequence). This CDR3 reads CASSIVLSGTSGGYQETQYF. Here the CDR3 DNA reads TGTGCCAGTAGTATAGTCCTCTCCGGGACTAGCGGGGGCTATCAGGAGACCCAGTACTTC.

The chain carries TRBV11-2 and TRBJ1-1; D gene uncertain. The CDR3 has 14 residues. Trimming took 5 bases from V and 4 from J, leaving 14 bases between them. Germline V gene lookup returns CDR1 SGHAT and CDR2 FQNNGV. CDR3 coding DNA: TGTGCCAGCAGCCCATCGACATGGCCCACTGAAGCTTTCTTT. This translates into CASSPSTWPTEAFF.

The chain links TRBV6-5 to TRBJ2-7; 7 nucleotides align to TRBD1. The CDR3 has 15 amino acids. Germline values: CDR1 MNHEY, CDR2 SVGAGI. The V segment lost 2 bases and the J segment 0 bases; nucleotides outside the gene matches: 4. CDR3 sequence (DNA): TGTGCCAGCAGTTACCTTTACAGGGGCTCCTACGAGCAGTACTTC. Its translation is CASSYLYRGSYEQYF.

The rearrangement uses TRBV6-5 and TRBJ1-5; D is possibly TRBD1 (5 bases). The CDR3 totals 15 residues. Germline lookup yields CDR1 MNHEY and CDR2 SVGAGI. The V end was cut by 7 bases, the J end by 7 bases, with 20 bases between. CDR3 loop: CASTNFDSPGQPQHF. The CDR3 DNA reads TGTGCCAGCACCAACTTCGACAGCCCCGGACAGCCCCAGCATTTT.

This chain links TRBV7-9 with TRBJ2-6; 7 bases are shared with TRBD2. The J segment lost 0 bases and the V segment lost 2 bases, leaving 10 bases of the junction unmatched. This CDR3 has 19 amino acids. CDR1 and CDR2 from the germline V gene are SEHNR and FQNEAQ (reference sequence). As DNA, the CDR3 is TGTGCCAGCAGCTTATGGGACTACCGGGATCTCTCTGGGGCCAACGTCCTGACTTTC. Its translation: CASSLWDYRDLSGANVLTF.

The chain combines TRBV6-6 with TRBJ1-5; D ambiguous. The CDR3 totals 12 residues. Germline V lookup: CDR1 MNHNY, CDR2 SVGAGI (reference sequence). V dropped 6 bases and J dropped 0 bases, with 3 bases sitting between them. The CDR3 nucleotides read TGTGCCAGCAGCGTTAGCAATCAGCCCCAGCATTTT. Its translation: CASSVSNQPQHF.

This clone is categorized as medium-sized. The gene calls are TRBV2 and TRBJ1-2; no clear D. The CDR3 has 14 amino acids. Germline V CDR1 and CDR2: SNHLY, FYNNEI. V lost 3 bases, J lost 4 bases, and 12 bases lay in between. The CDR3 sequence is CASSETTSSYGYTF. The CDR3 DNA reads as TGTGCCAGCAGTGAGACAACTTCTTCCTATGGCTACACCTTC.

The rearrangement links TRBV6-5 to TRBJ2-7; D is undetermined. CDR3 length: 13 amino acids. Deletions cut 2 bases from V and 3 bases from J, with 8 bases between. Germline assignment: CDR1 MNHEY and CDR2 SVGAGI. In DNA, the CDR3 is TGTGCCAGCAGTTACAGACTTGGCTACGAGCAGTACTTC. Translation: CASSYRLGYEQYF.

The rearrangement joins TRBV15 to TRBJ1-2; 9 bases line up with TRBD1. V was pared by 1 base and J by 8 bases, with 14 bases of the junction left unmatched. CDR1 is LNHNV, CDR2 YYDKDF, per germline (reference sequence). This CDR3 is built from 17 residues. The CDR3 here is CATSRVSDRGMGGGYTF. CDR3 nucleotides: TGTGCCACCAGCAGAGTTTCGGACAGGGGAATGGGAGGAGGCTACACCTTC.